What follows is one TCR beta chain and its context. The germline gene is not matched at one end of the junction; a read error may be the cause. This CDR3 is also generated by other DNA sequences in the sample. This sample was included in a study of T cells in localized non-small cell lung cancer. This CDR3 region has 13 residues. Germline CDR1 is SGHAT and CDR2 is FQNNGV. Clones were sequenced by immunoSEQ multiplex PCR, and TCRdb holds only the in-frame ones, with some missing. The data hold around 8,000 clones, with about 90% observed a single time. Specimen: peripheral blood mononuclear cells, collected before any cancer treatment. The TCR was taken from a male donor older than 55 with stage II lung adenocarcinoma. The rearrangement uses TRBV11-2 and TRBJ1-1, with a weak D call TRBD1 (5 bases). CDR3 in DNA: TGTGCCAGCAGCCCAGGGCTTTGGACTGAGGCTTTCTTT. This encodes CASSPGLWTEAFF. The entire variable domain, with the rest obtained from reference TRBV11-2 and TRBJ1-1, is as follows: EAGVAQSPRYKIIEKRQSVAFWCNPISGHATLYWYQQILGQGPKLLIQFQNNGVVDDSQLPKDRFSAERLKGVDSTLKIQPAKLEDSAVYLCASSPGLWTEAFFGQGTRLTVV.